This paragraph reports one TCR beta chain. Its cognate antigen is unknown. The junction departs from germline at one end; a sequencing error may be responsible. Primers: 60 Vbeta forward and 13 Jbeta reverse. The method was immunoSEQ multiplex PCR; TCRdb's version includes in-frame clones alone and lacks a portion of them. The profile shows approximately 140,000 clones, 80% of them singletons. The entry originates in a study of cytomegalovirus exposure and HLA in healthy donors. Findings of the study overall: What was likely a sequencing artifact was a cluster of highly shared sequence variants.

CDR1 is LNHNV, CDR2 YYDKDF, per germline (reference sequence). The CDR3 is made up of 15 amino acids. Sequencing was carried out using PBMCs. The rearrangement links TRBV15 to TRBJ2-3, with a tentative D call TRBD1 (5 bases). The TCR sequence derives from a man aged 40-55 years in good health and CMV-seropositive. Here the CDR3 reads CATSRGGFSTGTQYF. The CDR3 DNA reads TGTGCCACCAGCAGAGGAGGCTTCAGCACAGGTACGCAGTATTTT. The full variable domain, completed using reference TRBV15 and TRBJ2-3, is DAMVIQNPRYQVTQFGKPVTLSCSQTLNHNVMYWYQQKSSQAPKLLFHYYDKDFNNEADTPDNFQSRRPNTSFCFLDIRSPGLGDTAMYLCATSRGGFSTGTQYFGPGTRLTVL.